These T cell receptor beta chains were read from a single sample in a study of T cells in tuberculosis. Data came from immunoSEQ multiplex PCR; TCRdb stores just in-frame clones and leaves some out. The sample has 30,000 to 45,000 clones, almost 95% seen once. Sequencing used PBMCs. All receptors derive from a donor aged 10-29 years with latent tuberculosis or without tuberculosis infection. Some clones in this sample may be carry-over from other donors' samples. CDR3s include the opening cysteine and the closing phenylalanine or tryptophan. Each record gives: V gene, J gene, D gene, clone size, CDR3 protein, CDR3 DNA. The D gene is left open where the match is weak. Part of the rows lack a size; the others show once, few, many or a class for expanded clones.

V: TRBV11-2
J: TRBJ1-1
D: -
size: -
CDR3: CASSFQGTNTEAFF
DNA: TGTGCCAGCAGCTTTCAGGGTACGAACACTGAAGCTTTCTTT

V: TRBV2
J: TRBJ2-1
D: -
size: -
CDR3: CASTSGWGYNEQFF
DNA: TGTGCCAGCACGTCAGGGTGGGGATACAATGAGCAGTTCTTC

V: TRBV5-4
J: TRBJ1-2
D: -
size: -
CDR3: CASSGKQGNYGYTF
DNA: TGTGCCAGCAGCGGTAAACAGGGTAACTATGGCTACACCTTC

V: TRBV28
J: TRBJ1-3
D: TRBD1
size: -
CDR3: CASSSNRGYKRISTGNTIYF
DNA: TGTGCCAGCAGTTCTAACAGGGGGTATAAGAGAATAAGTACTGGAAACACCATATATTTT

V: TRBV30
J: TRBJ1-3
D: -
size: -
CDR3: CAWSLSTGYSGNTIYF
DNA: TGTGCCTGGAGTTTATCCACGGGGTACTCTGGAAACACCATATATTTT

V: TRBV11-2
J: TRBJ2-1
D: TRBD1
size: -
CDR3: CASSLLGRDRGYNEQFF
DNA: TGTGCCAGCAGCTTATTGGGTCGGGACAGGGGGTACAATGAGCAGTTCTTC

V: TRBV5-1
J: TRBJ2-3
D: TRBD1
size: -
CDR3: CASSSRGQTDTQYF
DNA: TGCGCCAGCAGCTCTAGGGGGCAGACAGATACGCAGTATTTT

V: TRBV19
J: TRBJ2-2
D: -
size: -
CDR3: CASKRSFNTGELFF
DNA: TGTGCCAGTAAGCGGAGTTTTAACACCGGGGAGCTGTTTTTT

V: TRBV7-7
J: TRBJ1-5
D: -
size: -
CDR3: CASSFTQGCGNQPQHF
DNA: TGTGCCAGCAGCTTCACACAGGGATGTGGCAATCAGCCCCAGCATTTT

V: TRBV6-6
J: TRBJ1-4
D: -
size: -
CDR3: CASSSSWTEEKLFF
DNA: TGTGCCAGCAGTTCTAGCTGGACAGAAGAAAAACTGTTTTTT

V: TRBV4-1
J: TRBJ1-3
D: TRBD1
size: -
CDR3: CASSQTGTGGSGNTIYF
DNA: TGCGCCAGCAGCCAAACCGGGACAGGGGGGTCTGGAAACACCATATATTTT

V: TRBV13
J: TRBJ1-4
D: -
size: -
CDR3: CASSLGPGYEKLFF
DNA: TGTGCCAGCAGCTTAGGCCCAGGGTATGAAAAACTGTTTTTT

V: TRBV11-2
J: TRBJ1-1
D: -
size: -
CDR3: CASSLVRQGYTEAFF
DNA: TGTGCCAGCAGCTTAGTACGGCAGGGTTATACTGAAGCTTTCTTT

V: TRBV6-5
J: TRBJ2-5
D: -
size: -
CDR3: CASSSIRETQYF
DNA: TGTGCCAGCAGTTCCATACGGGAGACCCAGTACTTC

V: TRBV12-5
J: TRBJ2-3
D: TRBD1
size: once
CDR3: CASGLPGTVASTQYF
DNA: TGTGCTAGTGGTTTGCCCGGGACAGTAGCCTCTACGCAGTATTTT

V: TRBV5-1
J: TRBJ1-2
D: -
size: -
CDR3: CASSLGAPTGTPANYGYTF
DNA: TGCGCCAGCAGCTTAGGGGCTCCTACAGGGACCCCAGCTAACTATGGCTACACCTTC

V: TRBV27
J: TRBJ1-2
D: -
size: -
CDR3: CAAKEGIGYGYTF
DNA: TGTGCCGCAAAGGAGGGGATCGGCTATGGCTACACCTTC

V: TRBV6-1
J: TRBJ1-5
D: -
size: -
CDR3: CASSGGIGGPQHF
DNA: TGTGCCAGCAGTGGGGGCATCGGTGGACCCCAGCATTTT

V: TRBV10-3
J: TRBJ2-1
D: TRBD2
size: -
CDR3: CAISVVLAGASYEQFF
DNA: TGTGCCATCAGTGTGGTTTTAGCGGGGGCTAGCTATGAGCAGTTCTTC

V: TRBV7-2
J: TRBJ2-3
D: TRBD2
size: -
CDR3: CASSLTSGGDTQYF
DNA: TGTGCCAGCAGCCTTACTAGCGGGGGGGATACGCAGTATTTT

V: TRBV30
J: TRBJ1-1
D: TRBD1
size: -
CDR3: CAWSVRQGNEAFF
DNA: TGTGCCTGGAGTGTGAGACAGGGGAATGAAGCTTTCTTT

V: TRBV6-6
J: TRBJ1-4
D: TRBD1
size: -
CDR3: CAVQPDRAKEKLFF
DNA: TGTGCCGTACAACCGGACAGGGCGAAAGAAAAACTGTTTTTT

V: TRBV30
J: TRBJ2-7
D: TRBD1
size: -
CDR3: CAWSGDSSYEQYF
DNA: TGTGCCTGGAGTGGGGACAGCTCCTACGAGCAGTACTTC

V: TRBV27
J: TRBJ1-2
D: -
size: -
CDR3: CASSLLGPGKGGYTF
DNA: TGTGCCAGCAGTTTACTCGGTCCAGGGAAGGGTGGCTACACCTTC

V: TRBV4-3
J: TRBJ1-2
D: -
size: -
CDR3: CASSQDWTDYYGYTF
DNA: TGCGCCAGCAGCCAAGATTGGACAGACTACTATGGCTACACCTTC

V: TRBV19
J: TRBJ2-1
D: -
size: -
CDR3: CASNPLGHNEQFF
DNA: TGTGCCAGTAACCCTCTGGGCCACAATGAGCAGTTCTTC

V: TRBV5-1
J: TRBJ1-2
D: -
size: -
CDR3: CASSLEYTNYGYTF
DNA: TGCGCCAGCAGCTTGGAGTACACTAACTATGGCTACACCTTC

V: TRBV4-3
J: TRBJ2-7
D: -
size: once
CDR3: CASSQDIAGSFYEQYF
DNA: TGCGCCAGCAGCCAAGATATCGCAGGCTCGTTCTACGAGCAGTACTTC

V: TRBV9
J: TRBJ2-3
D: TRBD1
size: -
CDR3: CASSRRGQDAQYF
DNA: TGTGCCAGCAGCCGTAGGGGACAGGACGCGCAGTATTTT

V: TRBV7-2
J: TRBJ2-7
D: -
size: -
CDR3: CASKLDTPGHSSYEQYF
DNA: TGTGCCAGCAAGTTGGATACCCCGGGACATAGCTCCTACGAGCAGTACTTC

V: TRBV19
J: TRBJ1-5
D: -
size: -
CDR3: CASSRLQGRDQPQHF
DNA: TGTGCCAGTAGTAGACTACAGGGAAGGGATCAGCCCCAGCATTTT

V: TRBV2
J: TRBJ2-3
D: TRBD2
size: -
CDR3: CASSIVGLAGGTDTQYF
DNA: TGTGCCAGCAGTATCGTGGGGCTAGCGGGGGGCACAGATACGCAGTATTTT

V: TRBV27
J: TRBJ2-7
D: -
size: -
CDR3: CASSLRGMMSYEQYF
DNA: TGTGCCAGCAGTTTAAGGGGGATGATGAGCTACGAGCAGTACTTC

V: TRBV4-3
J: TRBJ2-3
D: -
size: -
CDR3: CASSQEVPTPQPQYF
DNA: TGCGCCAGCAGCCAAGAAGTACCTACTCCACAGCCGCAGTATTTT

V: TRBV20-1
J: TRBJ2-7
D: -
size: -
CDR3: CSAGAGYEQYF
DNA: TGCAGTGCTGGGGCTGGGTACGAGCAGTACTTC

V: TRBV4-3
J: TRBJ2-2
D: -
size: -
CDR3: CASSQERGHTGELFF
DNA: TGCGCCAGCAGCCAAGAAAGGGGCCACACCGGGGAGCTGTTTTTT

V: TRBV6-4
J: TRBJ1-6
D: -
size: -
CDR3: CASSDSMRSPLHF
DNA: TGTGCCAGCAGTGACTCGATGCGGTCACCCCTCCACTTT

V: TRBV9
J: TRBJ1-5
D: -
size: -
CDR3: CASSPGAGGGSQPQHF
DNA: TGTGCCAGCAGCCCCGGGGCAGGTGGGGGGAGTCAGCCCCAGCATTTT

V: TRBV9
J: TRBJ1-1
D: TRBD1
size: -
CDR3: CASSAGDSENTEAFF
DNA: TGTGCCAGCAGCGCGGGGGACAGTGAGAACACTGAAGCTTTCTTT

V: TRBV18
J: TRBJ1-1
D: -
size: once
CDR3: CASSPMALTAAGIEAFF
DNA: TGTGCCAGCTCCCCGATGGCCCTTACGGCCGCGGGGATTGAAGCTTTCTTT

V: TRBV7-2
J: TRBJ1-2
D: -
size: -
CDR3: CASSLLQGISYGYTF
DNA: TGTGCCAGCAGCTTACTTCAGGGGATTAGCTATGGCTACACCTTC

V: TRBV11-2
J: TRBJ2-5
D: TRBD2
size: -
CDR3: CASTGGIQETQYF
DNA: TGTGCCAGTACGGGGGGGATCCAAGAGACCCAGTACTTC

V: TRBV27
J: TRBJ1-4
D: TRBD1
size: -
CDR3: CASWTGGNEKLFF
DNA: TGTGCCAGCTGGACAGGGGGCAACGAAAAACTGTTTTTT

V: TRBV18
J: TRBJ1-2
D: TRBD1
size: -
CDR3: CASSQSQGADGYTF
DNA: TGTGCCAGCTCACAATCCCAGGGGGCGGACGGCTACACCTTC

V: TRBV27
J: TRBJ2-7
D: -
size: -
CDR3: CASSSLEGDSYEQYF
DNA: TGTGCCAGCAGTTCCCTGGAAGGGGACTCCTACGAGCAGTACTTC

V: TRBV2
J: TRBJ2-3
D: TRBD1
size: -
CDR3: CASTGQGTADTQYF
DNA: TGTGCCAGCACGGGACAGGGGACCGCAGATACGCAGTATTTT

V: TRBV6-6
J: TRBJ2-1
D: TRBD1
size: few
CDR3: CASRRTGRNNEQFF
DNA: TGTGCCAGCAGGAGGACAGGGAGAAACAATGAGCAGTTCTTC

V: TRBV30
J: TRBJ2-2
D: -
size: -
CDR3: CAWKHTNTGELFF
DNA: TGTGCCTGGAAACATACGAACACCGGGGAGCTGTTTTTT

V: TRBV4-3
J: TRBJ1-2
D: -
size: -
CDR3: CASSQEVYVLGTF
DNA: TGCGCCAGCAGCCAAGAAGTTTACGTCCTCGGCACCTTC

V: TRBV19
J: TRBJ1-6
D: -
size: -
CDR3: CASSIVQNNSPLHF
DNA: TGTGCCAGTAGTATTGTCCAAAATAATTCACCCCTCCACTTT

V: TRBV25-1
J: TRBJ2-3
D: -
size: -
CDR3: CASSWQSTDTQYF
DNA: TGTGCCAGCAGTTGGCAGAGCACAGATACGCAGTATTTT

V: TRBV6-5
J: TRBJ2-1
D: TRBD1
size: -
CDR3: CASSPGTVYNEQFF
DNA: TGTGCCAGCAGCCCCGGGACAGTTTACAATGAGCAGTTCTTC

V: TRBV6-6
J: TRBJ2-7
D: TRBD2
size: -
CDR3: CASKNTPGRDYEQYF
DNA: TGTGCCAGCAAAAATACCCCGGGGAGGGACTACGAGCAGTACTTC

V: TRBV6-5
J: TRBJ2-1
D: -
size: -
CDR3: CASSYEWGHVNEQFF
DNA: TGTGCCAGCAGTTATGAGTGGGGGCATGTTAATGAGCAGTTCTTC

V: TRBV12-5
J: TRBJ1-1
D: TRBD1
size: -
CDR3: CASGLVLDRGNTEAFF
DNA: TGTGCTAGTGGTTTGGTACTGGACAGGGGTAACACTGAAGCTTTCTTT

V: TRBV5-4
J: TRBJ1-2
D: TRBD1
size: -
CDR3: CASSGTGARGYTF
DNA: TGTGCCAGCAGCGGTACAGGGGCTCGGGGCTACACCTTC

V: TRBV7-8
J: TRBJ1-5
D: TRBD1
size: -
CDR3: CASSSGQGVGNQPQHF
DNA: TGTGCCAGCAGCTCAGGACAGGGGGTAGGCAATCAGCCCCAGCATTTT

V: TRBV30
J: TRBJ1-6
D: -
size: -
CDR3: CAWRENSPLHF
DNA: TGTGCCTGGAGGGAGAATTCACCCCTCCACTTT